This T cell receptor (beta chain) stems from a study of human T cells and chemical hapten exposure. With 0 bases removed from V and 0 bases from J, the gap between germline ends came to 9 bases. The CDR3 extends over 15 amino acids. Per the germline V gene, CDR1 is SGHNT and CDR2 is YYREEE (reference sequence). General study results and limits: Following DPC sensitization, TCRs present above 1 in 1000 frequency showed no change. Expanded TCRs produced significantly more large CDR3 similarity clusters than controls did. Patch test score showed a positive correlation with PT1 expanded TCR counts.

Time point in this sample: pre-sensitization, week 0. Treatment of the sample: therapeutic diphenylcyclopropenone sensitization with weekly scalp DPC. Using its own MiXCR run on the RACE reads, TCRdb lists one record per CDR3 protein. The table has more than 55,000 distinct CDR3 sequences, 11% seen once. The sample holds one count of this clonotype. The antigen is undetermined. This chain connects TRBV5-4 to TRBJ1-1; D is uncertain. This sample comprised whole blood, obtained in connection with sensitization to the hapten diphenylcyclopropenone (DPC). The source of this sequence is a woman aged 35 to 49 with alopecia areata. Some clones in this sample may be carry-over from other donors' samples. The CDR3 sequence: CASSLAGRMNTEAFF. The CDR3 DNA sequence: TGTGCCAGCAGCTTGGCCGGACGGATGAACACTGAAGCTTTCTTT.